This passage covers 15 T cell receptor beta chains from one sample sequenced in a study of T cells expressing NK-cell markers. TCRdb re-called the 5' RACE reads; every CDR3 protein appears as one record, without DNA. This sample lists a few hundred thousand distinct CDR3 sequences; its ten largest clones have 5% to 5.5%. Sample: blood T cells: a sorted CD56 or NKG2C T cell subset, CD4+ or CD8+ T cells, or bulk PBMC T cells (not recorded which). The source of these receptors is a man aged 18 to 69 in good health.

V usage is TRBV6-1 and J usage is TRBJ2-7; without DNA, the TCRdb call of TRBD2 cannot be checked. This CDR3 is built from 15 residues. Per the germline V gene, CDR1 is MNHNS and CDR2 is SASEGT. The CDR3 spells CASRPRTSLSYEQYF.

This chain uses TRBV15 with TRBJ2-7. This CDR3 is 15 amino acids long. The V gene's germline CDR1 is LNHNV and CDR2 YYDKDF (reference sequence). This CDR3 reads CATSRDRRSSYEQYF.

This chain connects TRBV29-1 to TRBJ2-1; no DNA is available, so the TRBD2 call from TCRdb remains unchecked. The CDR3 has 18 residues. The germline V gene encodes CDR1 SQVTM and CDR2 ANQGSEA. The CDR3 loop is CSVKRQARGEGAYNEQFF.

The chain employs TRBV18 and TRBJ1-1; TCRdb's D gene call, TRBD1, goes unchecked for lack of DNA. This CDR3 contains 16 residues. The germline V gene encodes CDR1 KGHSH and CDR2 LQKENI. CDR3 protein: CASSPMQGFSNTEAFF.

Here the CDR3 reads CASSETIGELFF. The chain links TRBV7-2 to TRBJ2-2. This CDR3 is 12 amino acids long. From germline, CDR1 is SGHTA and CDR2 FQGNSA.

The V gene is TRBV6-5, the J gene TRBJ1-6. CDR1 is MNHEY, CDR2 SVGAGI, per germline. The CDR3 totals 15 residues. CDR3 loop: CASSYSFGVGSPLHF.

This chain connects TRBV6-2 or TRBV6-3 to TRBJ2-7; without DNA, the TCRdb call of TRBD1 cannot be checked. The CDR3 is 16 residues long. Germline CDR1 reads MNHEY; CDR2 reads SVGEGT. The chain's CDR3 is CASRPPGQLYSYEQYF.

The rearrangement joins TRBV20-1 to TRBJ2-2; TCRdb gives TRBD1 as the D gene, but with no DNA this cannot be confirmed. The germline CDR1 and CDR2 sequences are DFQATT and SNEGSKA (reference sequence). CDR3 length equals 18 residues. This CDR3 is CSARDSGQLYSNTGELFF.

The V call is TRBV20-1, the J call TRBJ1-2; absent DNA, TCRdb's TRBD1 call cannot be checked. This CDR3 is 11 amino acids long. The germline V gene encodes CDR1 DFQATT and CDR2 SNEGSKA (reference sequence). CDR3 sequence: CSVDRVYGYTF.

The V call is TRBV19, the J call TRBJ2-6. The CDR3 is made up of 15 amino acids. CDR1 and CDR2 (germline): LNHDA, SQIVND (reference sequence). The CDR3 loop is CASSIVGLGANVLTF.

The V call is TRBV6-1, the J call TRBJ2-1; checking the TCRdb D call of TRBD1 is not possible without DNA. CDR1 is MNHNS, CDR2 SASEGT, per germline. CDR3 length: 15 amino acids. The CDR3 loop is CASRTGGGSYNEQFF.

The CDR3 loop reads CASSWRQGRSGELFF. This sequence joins TRBV6-5 and TRBJ2-2; TCRdb returns TRBD1, unconfirmable since there is no DNA. CDR1 and CDR2 from the germline V gene are MNHEY and SVGAGI. The CDR3 contains 15 residues.

The J gene is TRBJ2-5, the V gene TRBV12-3 or TRBV12-4; TCRdb lists TRBD1, though no DNA is available to test this call. This CDR3 contains 15 residues. CDR3 sequence reads: CASSLGGTGGETQYF.

The rearrangement uses TRBV15 and TRBJ2-7; TCRdb lists TRBD1, though no DNA is available to test this call. In germline, CDR1 is LNHNV, CDR2 YYDKDF (reference sequence). CDR3 length equals 13 residues. The CDR3 sequence: CATGQGGFGEQYF.

This rearrangement joins TRBV11-2 to TRBJ2-1; TCRdb returns TRBD2, unconfirmable since there is no DNA. This CDR3 contains 17 residues. Germline CDR1 is SGHAT and CDR2 is FQNNGV. Here the CDR3 reads CASSNRKGLAGYNEQFF. The complete variable domain, with remaining parts taken from reference TRBV11-2 and TRBJ2-1, reads EAGVAQSPRYKIIEKRQSVAFWCNPISGHATLYWYQQILGQGPKLLIQFQNNGVVDDSQLPKDRFSAERLKGVDSTLKIQPAKLEDSAVYLCASSNRKGLAGYNEQFFGPGTRLTVL.